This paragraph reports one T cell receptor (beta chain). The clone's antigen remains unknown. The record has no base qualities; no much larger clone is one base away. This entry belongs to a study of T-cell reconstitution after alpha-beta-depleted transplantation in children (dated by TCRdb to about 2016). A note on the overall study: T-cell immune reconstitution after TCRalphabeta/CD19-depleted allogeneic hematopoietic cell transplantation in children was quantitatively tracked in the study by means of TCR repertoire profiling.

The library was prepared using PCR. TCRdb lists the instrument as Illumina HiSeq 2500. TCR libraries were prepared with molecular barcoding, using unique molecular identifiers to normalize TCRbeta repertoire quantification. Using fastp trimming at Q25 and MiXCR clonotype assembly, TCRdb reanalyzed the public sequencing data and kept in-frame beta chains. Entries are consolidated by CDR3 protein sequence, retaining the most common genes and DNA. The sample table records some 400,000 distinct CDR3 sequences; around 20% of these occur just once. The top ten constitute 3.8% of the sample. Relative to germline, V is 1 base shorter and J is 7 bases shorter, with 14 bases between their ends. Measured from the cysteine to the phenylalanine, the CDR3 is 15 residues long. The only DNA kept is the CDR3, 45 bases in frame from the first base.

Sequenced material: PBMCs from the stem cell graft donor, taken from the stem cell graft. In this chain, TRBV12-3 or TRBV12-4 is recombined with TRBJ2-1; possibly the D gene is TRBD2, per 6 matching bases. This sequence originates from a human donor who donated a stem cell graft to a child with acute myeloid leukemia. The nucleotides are TGTGCCAGCAGTTTAGGGGACTCGACTCGGAATGAGCAGTTCTTC. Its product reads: CASSLGDSTRNEQFF.